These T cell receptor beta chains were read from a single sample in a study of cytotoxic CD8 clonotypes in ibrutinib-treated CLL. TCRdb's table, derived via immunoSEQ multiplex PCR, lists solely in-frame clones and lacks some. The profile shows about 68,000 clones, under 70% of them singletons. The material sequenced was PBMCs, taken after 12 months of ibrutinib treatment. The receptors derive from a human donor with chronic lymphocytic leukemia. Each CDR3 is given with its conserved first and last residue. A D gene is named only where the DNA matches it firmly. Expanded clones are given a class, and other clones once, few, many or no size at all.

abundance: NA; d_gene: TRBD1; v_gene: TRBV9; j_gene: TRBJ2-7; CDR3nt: TGTGCCAGCAGCGTGGGGCCAGGGGGCTCCTACGAGCAGTACTTC; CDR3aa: CASSVGPGGSYEQYF
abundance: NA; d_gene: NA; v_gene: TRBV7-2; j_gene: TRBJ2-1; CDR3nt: TGTGCCAGCAGCTTCCCGGACAGCAATGAGCAGTTCTTC; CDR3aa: CASSFPDSNEQFF
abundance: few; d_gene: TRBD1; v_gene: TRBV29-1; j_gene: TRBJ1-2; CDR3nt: TGCAGCGTTGAAGTTCGTACAGGGGTGAACTATGGCTACACCTTC; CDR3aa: CSVEVRTGVNYGYTF
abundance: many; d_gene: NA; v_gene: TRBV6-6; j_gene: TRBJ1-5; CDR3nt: TGTGCCACCTGGGAGGCACAGGGAGGTCAGCCCCAGCATTTT; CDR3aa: CATWEAQGGQPQHF
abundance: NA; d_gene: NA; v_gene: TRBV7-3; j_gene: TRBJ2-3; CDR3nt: TGTGCCAGCAGCTTATCCCTCACAGATACGCAGTATTTT; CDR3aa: CASSLSLTDTQYF
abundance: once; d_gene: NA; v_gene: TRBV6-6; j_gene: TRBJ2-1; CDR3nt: TGTGCCAGCAGTCAGATAAACAATGAGCAGTTCTTC; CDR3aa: CASSQINNEQFF
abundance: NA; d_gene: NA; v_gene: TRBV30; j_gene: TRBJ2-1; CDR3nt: TGTGCCTGGAGTGCGGTCTCAGGACACAGGTTTCTCAATGAGCAGTTCTTC; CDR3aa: CAWSAVSGHRFLNEQFF
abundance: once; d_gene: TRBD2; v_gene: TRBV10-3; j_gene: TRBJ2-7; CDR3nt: TGTGCCATCAGTGATACCGGGACTAGCAGCGACGAGCAGTACTTC; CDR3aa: CAISDTGTSSDEQYF
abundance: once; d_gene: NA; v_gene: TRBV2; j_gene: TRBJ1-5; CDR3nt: TGTGCCAGCAGTCGACAGTATAGCAATCAGCCCCAGCATTTT; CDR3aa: CASSRQYSNQPQHF
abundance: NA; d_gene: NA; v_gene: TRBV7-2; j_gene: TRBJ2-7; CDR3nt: TGTGCCAGCAGCTCGGCTTCCCGGCAGTACTTC; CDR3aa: CASSSASRQYF
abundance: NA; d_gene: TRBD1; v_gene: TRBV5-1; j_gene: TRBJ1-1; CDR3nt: TGCGCCAGCAGCCCACGGACAGGGGGATGGGCTTTCTTT; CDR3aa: CASSPRTGGWAFF
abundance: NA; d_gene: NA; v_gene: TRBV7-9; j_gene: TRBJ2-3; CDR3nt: TGTGCCAGCAGCTCCGTTGGGGATACGCAGTATTTT; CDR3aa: CASSSVGDTQYF
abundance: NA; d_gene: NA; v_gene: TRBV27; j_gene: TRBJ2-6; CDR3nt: TGTGCCAGCAGTTTGTTTTCTCTTGGACTTCGGAGCTCTGGGGCCAACGTCCTGACTTTC; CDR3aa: CASSLFSLGLRSSGANVLTF
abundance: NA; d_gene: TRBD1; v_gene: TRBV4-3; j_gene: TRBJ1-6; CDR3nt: TGCGCCAGCAGCCAGACGGACAGGAATTCACCCCTCCACTTT; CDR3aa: CASSQTDRNSPLHF
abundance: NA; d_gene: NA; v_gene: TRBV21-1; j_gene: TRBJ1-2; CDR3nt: TGTGCCAGCAGCAAAGGAGACAGGGGTTTCCCTAACTATGGCTACACCTTC; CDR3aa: CASSKGDRGFPNYGYTF
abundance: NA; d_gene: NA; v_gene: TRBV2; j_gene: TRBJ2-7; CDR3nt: TGTGCCAGCAGGGACCTCTACGAGCAGTACTTC; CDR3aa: CASRDLYEQYF
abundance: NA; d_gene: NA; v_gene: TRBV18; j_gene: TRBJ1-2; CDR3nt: TGTGCCAGCTCACCTGTCAGGGAGACGACCTATGGCTACACCTTC; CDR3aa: CASSPVRETTYGYTF
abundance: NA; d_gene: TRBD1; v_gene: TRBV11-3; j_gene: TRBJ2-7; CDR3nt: TGTGCCAGCAGCTTGGGTGCCGGGACAGGGGAAGAGGAGCAGTACTTC; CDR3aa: CASSLGAGTGEEEQYF
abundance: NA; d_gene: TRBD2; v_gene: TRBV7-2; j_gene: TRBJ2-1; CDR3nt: TGTGCCAGCAGCTCGCTGACTAGCGGGGCCTACAATGAGCAGTTCTTC; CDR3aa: CASSSLTSGAYNEQFF
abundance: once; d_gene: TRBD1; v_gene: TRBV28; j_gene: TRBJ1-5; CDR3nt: TGTGCCAGCACCGGAGGGACAGGCCGCAATCAGCCCCAGCATTTT; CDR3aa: CASTGGTGRNQPQHF
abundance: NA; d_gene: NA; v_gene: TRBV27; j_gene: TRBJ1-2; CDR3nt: TGTGCCAGCAGTTTTTCCCCCACCGGGACCTCCTATGGTTACACCTTC; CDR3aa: CASSFSPTGTSYGYTF
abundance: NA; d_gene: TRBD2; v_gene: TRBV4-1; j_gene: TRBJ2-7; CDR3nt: TGCGCCAGCAGCGTACTAGCGGGGGCCCATTACGAGCAGTACTTC; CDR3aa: CASSVLAGAHYEQYF
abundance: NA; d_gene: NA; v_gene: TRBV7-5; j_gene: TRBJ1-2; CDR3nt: TGTGTCAGAAGCTTTGTCGGAAGAATCTATGGCTACACCTTC; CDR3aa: CVRSFVGRIYGYTF
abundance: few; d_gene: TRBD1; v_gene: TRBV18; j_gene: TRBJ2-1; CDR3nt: TGTGCCAGCTCGCCCGGACAGGGCGACGGGGGTGAGCAGTTCTTC; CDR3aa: CASSPGQGDGGEQFF
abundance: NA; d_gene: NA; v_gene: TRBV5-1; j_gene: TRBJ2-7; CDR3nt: TGCGCCAGCACGACTGGGACTTCCTACGAGCAGTACTTC; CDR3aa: CASTTGTSYEQYF
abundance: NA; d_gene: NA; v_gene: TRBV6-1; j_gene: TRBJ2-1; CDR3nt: TGTGCCAGTCTGGTCTACAATGAGCAGTTCTTC; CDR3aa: CASLVYNEQFF
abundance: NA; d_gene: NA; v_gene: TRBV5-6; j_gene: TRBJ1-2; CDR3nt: TGTGCCAGCAGCGCCTATGGGGGGAAGGATGGCTACACCTTC; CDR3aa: CASSAYGGKDGYTF
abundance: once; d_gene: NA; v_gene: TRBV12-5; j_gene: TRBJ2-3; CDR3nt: TGTGCTAGTGAAGGGGGACGCACAGATACGCAGTATTTT; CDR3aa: CASEGGRTDTQYF
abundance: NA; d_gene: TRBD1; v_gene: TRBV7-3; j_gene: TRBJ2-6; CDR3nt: TGTGCCAGCAGGCAGCAGGGGGATGAAGCCAACGTCCTGACTTTC; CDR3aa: CASRQQGDEANVLTF
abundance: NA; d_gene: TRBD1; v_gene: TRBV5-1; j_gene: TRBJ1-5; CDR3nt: TGCGCCAGCAGCCGTTCCGGGACAGTTCGTAGCAATCAGCCCCAGCATTTT; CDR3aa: CASSRSGTVRSNQPQHF
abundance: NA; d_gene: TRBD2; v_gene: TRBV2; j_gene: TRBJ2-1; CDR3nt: TGTGCCAGCAGTGAAAGGCTAGCGGGAGACTACAATGAGCAGTTCTTC; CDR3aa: CASSERLAGDYNEQFF
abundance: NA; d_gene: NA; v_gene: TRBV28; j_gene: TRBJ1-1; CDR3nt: TGTGCCAGCAGTTTAATTTCCCGGGAAGCTTTCTTT; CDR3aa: CASSLISREAFF
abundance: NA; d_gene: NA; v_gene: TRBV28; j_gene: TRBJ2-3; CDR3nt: TGTGCCAGCAGTTTACCGGGGGGCGGCACAGATACGCAGTATTTT; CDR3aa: CASSLPGGGTDTQYF
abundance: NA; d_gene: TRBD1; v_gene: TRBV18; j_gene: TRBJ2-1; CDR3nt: TGTGCCAGCTCACAACAGGGGTACAATGAGCAGTTCTTC; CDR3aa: CASSQQGYNEQFF
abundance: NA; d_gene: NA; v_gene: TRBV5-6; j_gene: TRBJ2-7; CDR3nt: TGTGCCAGCAGCCCCTCGGGGGTGATCGGCGAGCAGTACTTC; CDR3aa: CASSPSGVIGEQYF
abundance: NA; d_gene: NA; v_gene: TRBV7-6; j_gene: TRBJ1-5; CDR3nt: TGTGCCAGCAGCTTAGTAAGAGGGGAGCCCCAGCATTTT; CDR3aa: CASSLVRGEPQHF
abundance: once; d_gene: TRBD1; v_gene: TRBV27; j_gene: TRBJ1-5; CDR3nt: TGTGCCAGCAGTTCCAAGGGGGCGCGGGATCAGCCCCAGCATTTT; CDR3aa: CASSSKGARDQPQHF
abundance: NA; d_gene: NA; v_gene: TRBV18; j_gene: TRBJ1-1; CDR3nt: TGTGCCAGCTCACCACGTGGACGGGCGGACGCTGAAGCTTTCTTT; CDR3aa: CASSPRGRADAEAFF
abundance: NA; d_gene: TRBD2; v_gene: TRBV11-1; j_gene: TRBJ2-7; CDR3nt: TGTGCCAGCAGCGCCAGATCTAGCGGGAGCTACGAGCAGTACTTC; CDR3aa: CASSARSSGSYEQYF
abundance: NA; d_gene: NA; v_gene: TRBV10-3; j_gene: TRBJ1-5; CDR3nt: TGTGCCATCAGTGAGTCGAGGGATCAGCCCCAGCATTTT; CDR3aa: CAISESRDQPQHF
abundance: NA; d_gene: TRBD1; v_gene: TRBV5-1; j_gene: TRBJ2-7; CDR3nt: TGCGCCAGCAGCCAGGGGGTTGATAACTCCTACGAGCAGTACTTC; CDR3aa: CASSQGVDNSYEQYF
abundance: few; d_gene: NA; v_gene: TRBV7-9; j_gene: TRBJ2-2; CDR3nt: TGTGCCAGCAGCTTAGCGCTGGGGAACACCGGGGAGCTGTTTTTT; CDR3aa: CASSLALGNTGELFF
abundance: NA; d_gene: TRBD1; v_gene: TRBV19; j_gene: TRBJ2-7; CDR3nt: TGTGCCAGTAGTATCACCGGGACAGGGGCCTACGAGCAGTACTTC; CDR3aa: CASSITGTGAYEQYF
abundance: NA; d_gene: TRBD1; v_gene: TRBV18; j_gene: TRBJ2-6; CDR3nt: TGTGCCAGCTCGCCAACCGGGACAGGGGGCGCTGGGGCCAACGTCCTGACTTTC; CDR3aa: CASSPTGTGGAGANVLTF
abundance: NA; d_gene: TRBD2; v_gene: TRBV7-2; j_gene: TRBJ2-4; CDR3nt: TGTGCCAGCATCCAGGGGACTAGCGGAAGGAGGGCCAAAAACATTCAGTACTTC; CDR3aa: CASIQGTSGRRAKNIQYF
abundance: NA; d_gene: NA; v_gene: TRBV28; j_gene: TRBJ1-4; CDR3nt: TGTGCCAGCTTCCCCCACACCCCCAAAAGGGCAACTAATGAAAAACTGTTTTTT; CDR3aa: CASFPHTPKRATNEKLFF
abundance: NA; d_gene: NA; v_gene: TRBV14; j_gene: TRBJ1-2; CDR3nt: TGTGCCAGCAGCCGCGACGGAACTAACTATGGCTACACCTTC; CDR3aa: CASSRDGTNYGYTF
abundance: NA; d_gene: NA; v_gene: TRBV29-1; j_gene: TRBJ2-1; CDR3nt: TGCAGCGTTGAAGATCCCCCTAGTTACAATGAGCAGTTCTTC; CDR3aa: CSVEDPPSYNEQFF
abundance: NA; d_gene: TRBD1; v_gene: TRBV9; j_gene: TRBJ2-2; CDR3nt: TGTGCCAGCAGCCTTGGGGACAGGGGGATCACCGGGGAGCTGTTTTTT; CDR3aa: CASSLGDRGITGELFF
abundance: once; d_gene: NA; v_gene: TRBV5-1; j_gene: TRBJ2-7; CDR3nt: TGCGCCAGCAGCTTCGGCCTCCGGCCCGGATTCTACGAGCAGTACTTC; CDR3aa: CASSFGLRPGFYEQYF
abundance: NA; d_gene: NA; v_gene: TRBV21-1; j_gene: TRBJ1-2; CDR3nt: TGTGCCAGCAGCAAAGGGGGTGTTAACTATGGCTACACCTTC; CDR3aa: CASSKGGVNYGYTF
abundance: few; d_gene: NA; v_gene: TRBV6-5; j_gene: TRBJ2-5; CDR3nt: TGTGCCAGCAGACAGAGGGGAGGAGGCCAAGAGACCCAGTACTTC; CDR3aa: CASRQRGGGQETQYF
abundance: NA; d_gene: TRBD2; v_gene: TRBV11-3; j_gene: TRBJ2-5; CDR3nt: TGTGCCAGCAGCACCGGGGGGGTAGGACAAGAGACCCAGTACTTC; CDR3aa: CASSTGGVGQETQYF
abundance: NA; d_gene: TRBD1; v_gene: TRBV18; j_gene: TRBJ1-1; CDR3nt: TGTGCCAGCTCACCGGTTTGGGACAGACAAACTGAAGCTTTCTTT; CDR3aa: CASSPVWDRQTEAFF
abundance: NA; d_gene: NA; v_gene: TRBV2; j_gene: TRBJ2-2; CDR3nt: TGTGCCAGCACGCTGGGACACTTCACCGGGGAGCTGTTTTTT; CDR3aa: CASTLGHFTGELFF